The 23 T cell receptor beta chains reported below all come from one sample, sequenced in a study of T cells after yellow fever vaccination. TCRdb fed the 5' RACE reads into MiXCR, producing one record per CDR3 protein. The sample holds some 200,000 distinct CDR3 sequences, 3% to 3.5% seen once. The material sequenced was CD4+ T cells sorted from PBMCs, taken 10 days after the yellow fever booster vaccination. Receptors originate from a man younger than 30 who received the YFV17D yellow fever vaccine.

V usage is TRBV28 and J usage is TRBJ2-7, with TRBD1 matching over 9 bases. CDR1 MDHEN and CDR2 SYDVKM come from the germline V gene. The CDR3 length is 15 residues. V lost 7 bases and J lost 6; bases outside the gene matches: 13. CDR3 region: CASKAGTGWSPEQYV. The DNA for the CDR3 is TGTGCCAGCAAAGCGGGGACAGGGTGGTCCCCCGAGCAGTACGTC.

This clonotype occurred many times. V is TRBV7-2 and J is TRBJ2-3; D may be TRBD2 (6 bases). V was shortened by 6 bases and J by 2 bases, with 12 bases between the two germline ends. Germline-derived CDR1 and CDR2 are SGHTA and FQGNSA. The CDR3 is 14 amino acids. CDR3 nucleotides: TGTGCCAGCAGTCAAGGGACTTTCACAGATACGCAGTATTTT. As protein: CASSQGTFTDTQYF.

This clonotype was counted many times. The rearrangement links TRBV4-2 to TRBJ1-1; TRBD1 agrees at 10 bases. This CDR3 has 16 residues. The germline V gene has CDR1 LGHNA and CDR2 YNFKEQ. J gave up 4 bases and V 1 base, and 6 bases lay outside the gene matches. Written as DNA, the CDR3 is TGTGCCAGCAGCCAAGCGACAGGGGGCTTGTTCACTGAAGCTTTCTTT. Its protein product is CASSQATGGLFTEAFF.

Ten or more counts support this clonotype. In DNA, the CDR3 is TGCAGTGCTAGCCCGGCCACAGGACTTAATGAAAAACTGTTTTTT. Its protein is CSASPATGLNEKLFF. The chain recombines TRBV20-1 with TRBJ1-4, with D possibly matching TRBD1 (5 bases). V lost 3 bases and J 4 bases, leaving 15 bases between the germline ends. The CDR3 extends over 15 amino acids. Germline V gene data show CDR1 as DFQATT and CDR2 as SNEGSKA (reference sequence).

This clonotype was seen a few times. CDR3 region: CASRGTLGHLVRGEKLFF. The CDR3 region has the DNA TGTGCCAGTCGGGGGACCCTGGGTCACCTGGTAAGAGGTGAAAAACTGTTTTTT. The chain couples TRBV19 to TRBJ1-4, with TRBD1 as a possible D gene (5 bases). Trimming left V 8 bases short and J 7 bases short, with 29 bases between. The CDR3 extends over 18 amino acids. CDR1 is LNHDA and CDR2 is SQIVND in the germline V gene (reference sequence).

This clonotype was observed at least ten times. V gene TRBV5-6 combines with J gene TRBJ2-1; no firm D call. Trimming pared 2 bases from V and 5 bases from J, leaving 11 bases between. This CDR3 comprises 14 residues. Germline-derived CDR1 and CDR2 are SGHDT and YYEEEE. This CDR3 is CASSLVTTDNEQFF. CDR3 nucleotide sequence: TGTGCCAGCAGCTTAGTGACAACTGACAATGAGCAGTTCTTC.

This clonotype appeared many times. The V and J genes are TRBV29-1 and TRBJ1-2, with D hard to call. V lost 2 bases and J 4 bases, leaving 5 bases between the germline ends. The CDR3 spans 11 residues. From germline, CDR1 is SQVTM and CDR2 ANQGSEA. CDR3 region: CSVELGYGYTF. CDR3 in DNA: TGCAGCGTTGAACTAGGCTATGGCTACACCTTC.

The table lists this clonotype with many counts. The chain employs TRBV7-2 and TRBJ1-1, with D possibly matching TRBD1 (5 bases). The germline gives CDR1 SGHTA, CDR2 FQGNSA. CDR3 length: 13 amino acids. Trimming removed 3 bases at V and 1 base at J, with 6 bases between. The CDR3 region has the DNA TGTGCCAGCAGCTTTCAGGGGAACACTGAAGCTTTCTTT. Its translation is CASSFQGNTEAFF.

The sample holds a few counts of this clonotype. The CDR3 spells CASSSGLPYEQYF. DNA for the CDR3: TGTGCCAGCAGTTCGGGGTTACCCTACGAGCAGTACTTC. The rearrangement links TRBV12-3 or TRBV12-4 to TRBJ2-7; maybe TRBD2 (5 bases). The CDR3 consists of 13 residues. V gave up 4 bases and J gave up 2 bases, with 9 bases separating them.

This clonotype was found many times. V and J are TRBV5-1 and TRBJ2-5, with no clear D. V lost 3 bases and J lost 4, with 4 bases in between. This CDR3 is 11 amino acids long. Per germline, CDR1 SGHRS and CDR2 YFSETQ. The CDR3 here is CASSYSETQYF. DNA of the CDR3: TGCGCCAGCAGCTACTCAGAGACCCAGTACTTC.

This clonotype was seen ten or more times. The chain links TRBV3-1 to TRBJ2-1, with D possibly matching TRBD1 (6 bases). Trimming stripped 0 bases from V and 7 bases from J, with 16 bases between. CDR3 length equals 16 residues. Germline V gene lookup returns CDR1 LGHDT and CDR2 YNNKEL (reference sequence). The CDR3 is CASSQDGAGARNEQFF. For the CDR3, the DNA is TGTGCCAGCAGCCAAGATGGGGCAGGGGCGAGGAATGAGCAGTTCTTC.

The V gene is TRBV15, the J gene TRBJ1-6, with D hard to call. The CDR3 runs 15 residues. Germline-derived CDR1 and CDR2 are LNHNV and YYDKDF (reference sequence). V lost 0 bases to trimming and J lost 6 bases, with 9 bases between them. Here the CDR3 reads CATSREGRINSPLHF. CDR3 nucleotides: TGTGCCACCAGCAGAGAGGGGAGGATTAATTCACCCCTCCACTTT.

This clonotype has only a few counts. This rearrangement joins TRBV28 to TRBJ1-2; D gene uncertain. Germline-derived CDR1 and CDR2 are MDHEN and SYDVKM. This CDR3 is built from 14 residues. Trimming left V 1 base short and J 3 bases short, with 9 bases between. The CDR3 here is CASSLSRRYYGYTF. The CDR3 bases are TGTGCCAGCAGTTTATCGCGACGGTACTATGGCTACACCTTC.

This clonotype was picked up many times. V gene TRBV6-2 or TRBV6-3 combines with J gene TRBJ1-5; D remains unclear. The germline V and J ends were trimmed by 0 bases and 2 bases, with 11 bases remaining between them. The CDR3 runs 16 residues. Per the germline V gene, CDR1 is MNHEY and CDR2 is SVGEGT. CDR3 amino acids: CASSYSIGEGNQPQHF. The CDR3 nucleotides are TGTGCCAGCAGTTACTCGATTGGGGAAGGCAATCAGCCCCAGCATTTT.

This clonotype appeared many times. The gene calls are TRBV12-3 or TRBV12-4 and TRBJ1-5; D remains unclear. The CDR3 consists of 13 residues. The V gene lost 4 bases and the J gene lost 5 bases, with 9 bases spanning the gap. Here the CDR3 reads CASSSQDYQPQHF. The CDR3 DNA reads TGTGCCAGCAGTTCGCAGGATTATCAGCCCCAGCATTTT.

The chain has TRBV10-3 and TRBJ1-2; D not resolved. Germline CDR1 is ENHRY and CDR2 is SYGVKD. Trimming pared 0 bases from V and 4 bases from J, leaving 9 bases between. This CDR3 spans 14 amino acids. The chain's CDR3 is CAISESRQPYGYTF. The CDR3 DNA reads as TGTGCCATCAGTGAGTCTCGTCAGCCCTATGGCTACACCTTC.

This clonotype has a handful of counts. This chain joins TRBV27 and TRBJ2-7; 8 nucleotides match TRBD2. This CDR3 has 16 residues. Germline V gene lookup returns CDR1 MNHEY and CDR2 SMNVEV (reference sequence). The V and J ends lost 2 bases and 0 bases, in that order; junction bases with no gene match: 6. This CDR3 is CASSLHGAGVSYEQYF. The DNA of the CDR3 is TGTGCCAGCAGTTTACATGGAGCGGGAGTCTCCTACGAGCAGTACTTC.

Ten or more counts support this clonotype. The chain's CDR3 is CASSYDGNTIYF. The CDR3 DNA follows: TGTGCCAGCAGCTACGATGGAAACACCATATATTTT. The chain joins TRBV12-3 or TRBV12-4 to TRBJ1-3, with D uncertain. This CDR3 comprises 12 residues. The V end was cut by 6 bases, the J end by 3 bases, with 6 bases between.

The rearrangement joins TRBV5-8 to TRBJ1-5, with D possibly TRBD1 on 5 matching bases. The CDR3 is made up of 14 amino acids. Germline V gene data show CDR1 as SGHTS and CDR2 as YDEGEE. V was shortened by 0 bases and J by 7 bases, with 11 bases between the two germline ends. The CDR3 protein is CASSLVRPGQPQHF. In DNA, the CDR3 is TGTGCCAGCAGCTTGGTTCGTCCAGGGCAGCCCCAGCATTTT. The full variable domain, its missing parts supplied by reference TRBV5-8 and TRBJ1-5, is EAGVTQSPTHLIKTRGQQATLRCSPISGHTSVYWYQQALGLGLQFLLWYDEGEERNRGNFPPRFSGRQFPNYSSELNVNALELEDSALYLCASSLVRPGQPQHFGDGTRLSIL.

The chain couples TRBV6-5 to TRBJ2-1; 8 bases agree with TRBD1. Germline assignment: CDR1 MNHEY and CDR2 SVGAGI. The CDR3 sequence is 13 residues long. Trimming took 5 bases from V and 10 from J; bases not matched to a gene: 7. CDR3 DNA sequence: TGTGCCAGCAGTGGGGGACAGGTTAACGAGCAGTTCTTC. Its protein is CASSGGQVNEQFF.

In its sample, this clonotype was seen a few times. Here the CDR3 reads CASIKGRGENEQFF. CDR3 bases: TGTGCCAGCATCAAGGGGAGGGGTGAAAATGAGCAGTTCTTC. The V call is TRBV5-4, the J call TRBJ2-1; 7 positions agree with TRBD2. Germline V gene lookup returns CDR1 SGHNT and CDR2 YYREEE (reference sequence). After removal of 6 bases from V and 7 bases from J, the junction contained 10 bases not matched to a gene. The CDR3 is 14 residues long.

This clonotype was recorded many times. The chain employs TRBV20-1 and TRBJ1-2; D is ambiguous. There are 14 residues in the CDR3. Trimming removed 2 bases at V and 4 bases at J, with 14 bases between. CDR1 is DFQATT, CDR2 SNEGSKA, per germline (reference sequence). This CDR3 is CSARFTYSIYGYTF. CDR3 sequence (DNA): TGCAGTGCTAGATTTACGTACTCGATCTATGGCTACACCTTC.

The chain combines TRBV12-3 or TRBV12-4 with TRBJ1-2; no clear D gene. Trimming shortened V by 3 bases and J by 2 bases, and 7 bases separated the two germline ends. The CDR3 consists of 13 residues. CDR3 coding DNA: TGTGCCAGCAGTTTTCAACAGAACTATGGCTACACCTTC. Residues: CASSFQQNYGYTF.